The entry that follows covers one TCR beta chain sequence. Its specificity is unknown. Vbeta (60) and Jbeta (13) primers were used in the PCR. Original methodology: Later analysis identified 80 million to 85 million unique TCR beta chains, some 10 million shared. Libraries were prepared by immunoSEQ multiplex PCR; TCRdb keeps only in-frame clonotypes and omits some of them. The DNA gave D and trimming, while V, J and clone size come from that table. The table lists around 26,000 clones. CDR3 length: 13 amino acids. Trimming shortened V by 8 bases and J by 2 bases, and 13 bases separated the two germline ends. The germline V gene encodes CDR1 MDHEN and CDR2 SYDVKM. These data are taken from a study of cytomegalovirus exposure and HLA in healthy donors. Study conclusions and caveats: Usually a TCR sequence was rare, but some public TCRs were found in many donors. TCR beta V segments were, for the most part, productive about 87% or about 30% of the time in an earlier analysis.

This TCR came from a male donor in good health and CMV-seropositive. This rearrangement joins TRBV28 to TRBJ2-7, with D hard to call. Sequencing was done on a sample of PBMCs. CDR3 amino acids: CASGQTVTYEQYF. As DNA, the CDR3 is TGTGCCAGCGGGCAGACGGTAACCTACGAGCAGTACTTC. Drawing the rest from reference TRBV28 and TRBJ2-7, the complete variable domain is DVKVTQSSRYLVKRTGEKVFLECVQDMDHENMFWYRQDPGLGLRLIYFSYDVKMKEKGDIPEGYSVSREKKERFSLILESASTNQTSMYLCASGQTVTYEQYFGPGTRLTVT.